This T cell receptor beta chain was recovered during a study of human T cells and chemical hapten exposure. Study results and limitations: Among expanded TCRs, significantly more large CDR3 similarity clusters formed than among controls.

Concerning this clonotype: The antigen is unknown.

The CDR3 has 17 amino acids. Trimming shortened V by 4 bases and J by 0 bases, and 18 bases separated the two germline ends. The germline CDR1 and CDR2 sequences are MNHNY and SVGAGI (reference sequence). Time point meaning: patch test 1, 2 weeks after DPC sensitization. Treatment given: therapeutic diphenylcyclopropenone sensitization with weekly scalp DPC. Total RNA was isolated from whole blood that had not been fractionated. The library tagged individual cDNA molecules with unique molecular identifiers. Authors' processing steps: A typical sample had 95,638 TCRs, with roughly 20,000 to 700,000 overall. TCRdb analysed the RACE reads with MiXCR anew, one entry per CDR3 protein. The V and J calls, along with clone size, are taken from TCRdb and not from the paper's own processing. In the table there are 350,000 or so distinct CDR3 sequences, approximately 6.3% of which are singletons.

The rearrangement joins TRBV6-6 to TRBJ1-1; D ambiguous. The source material was whole blood, sampled in connection with sensitization to the hapten diphenylcyclopropenone (DPC). The TCR originated in a young woman with alopecia areata. Some clones in this sample may be carry-over from other donors' samples. CDR3 coding DNA: TGTGCCAGCAGTTTCTTGGGAAAGGACTTACTGAACACTGAAGCTTTCTTT. Protein product: CASSFLGKDLLNTEAFF.